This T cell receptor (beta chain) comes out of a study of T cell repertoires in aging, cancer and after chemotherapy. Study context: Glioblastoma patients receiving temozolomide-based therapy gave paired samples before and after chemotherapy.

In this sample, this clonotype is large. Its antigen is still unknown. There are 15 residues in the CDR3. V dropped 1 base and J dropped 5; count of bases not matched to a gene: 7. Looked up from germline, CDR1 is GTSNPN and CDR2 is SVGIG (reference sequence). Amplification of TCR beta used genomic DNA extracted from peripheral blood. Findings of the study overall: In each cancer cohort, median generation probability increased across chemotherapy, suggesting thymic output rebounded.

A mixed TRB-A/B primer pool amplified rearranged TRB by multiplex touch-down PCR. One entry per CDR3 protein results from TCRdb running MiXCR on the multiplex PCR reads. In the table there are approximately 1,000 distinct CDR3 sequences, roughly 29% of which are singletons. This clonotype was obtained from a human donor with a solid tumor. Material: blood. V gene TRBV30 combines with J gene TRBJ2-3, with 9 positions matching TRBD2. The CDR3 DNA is TGTGCCTGGAGTGGGCTAGCGGGATACCGAGATACGCAGTATTTT. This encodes CAWSGLAGYRDTQYF.